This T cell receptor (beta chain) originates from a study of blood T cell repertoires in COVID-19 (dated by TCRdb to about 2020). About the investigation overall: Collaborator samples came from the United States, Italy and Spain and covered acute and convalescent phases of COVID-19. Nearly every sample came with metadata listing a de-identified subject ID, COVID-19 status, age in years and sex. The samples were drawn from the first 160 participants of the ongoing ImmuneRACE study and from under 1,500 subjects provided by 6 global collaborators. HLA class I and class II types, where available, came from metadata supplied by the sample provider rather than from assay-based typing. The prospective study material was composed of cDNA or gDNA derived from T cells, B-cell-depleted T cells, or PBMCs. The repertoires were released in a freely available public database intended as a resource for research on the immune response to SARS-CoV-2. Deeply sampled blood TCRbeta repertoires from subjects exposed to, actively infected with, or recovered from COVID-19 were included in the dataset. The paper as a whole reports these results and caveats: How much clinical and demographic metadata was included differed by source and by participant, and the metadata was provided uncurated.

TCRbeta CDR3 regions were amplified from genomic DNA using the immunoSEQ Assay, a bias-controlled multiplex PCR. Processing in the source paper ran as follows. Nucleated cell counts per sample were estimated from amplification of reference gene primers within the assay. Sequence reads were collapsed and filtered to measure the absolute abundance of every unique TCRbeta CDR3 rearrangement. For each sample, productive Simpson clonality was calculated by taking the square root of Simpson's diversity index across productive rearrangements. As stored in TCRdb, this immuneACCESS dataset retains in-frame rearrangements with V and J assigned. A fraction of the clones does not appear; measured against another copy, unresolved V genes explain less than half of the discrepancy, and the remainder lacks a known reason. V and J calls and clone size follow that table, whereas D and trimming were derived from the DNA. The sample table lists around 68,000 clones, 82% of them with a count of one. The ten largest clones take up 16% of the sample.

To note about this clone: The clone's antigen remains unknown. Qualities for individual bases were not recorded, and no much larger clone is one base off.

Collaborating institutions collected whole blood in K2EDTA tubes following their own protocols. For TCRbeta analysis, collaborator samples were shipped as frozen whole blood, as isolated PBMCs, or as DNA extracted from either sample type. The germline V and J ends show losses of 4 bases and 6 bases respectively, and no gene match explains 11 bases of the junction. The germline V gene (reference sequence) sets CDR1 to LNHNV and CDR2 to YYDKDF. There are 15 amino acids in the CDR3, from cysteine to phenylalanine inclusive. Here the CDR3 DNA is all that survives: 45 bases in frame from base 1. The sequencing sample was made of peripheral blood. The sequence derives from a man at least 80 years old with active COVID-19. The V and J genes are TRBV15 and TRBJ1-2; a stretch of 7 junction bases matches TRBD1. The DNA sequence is TGTGCCACCAGCAACCTCTTACAGGGGACAAATGGCTACACCTTC. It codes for CATSNLLQGTNGYTF.